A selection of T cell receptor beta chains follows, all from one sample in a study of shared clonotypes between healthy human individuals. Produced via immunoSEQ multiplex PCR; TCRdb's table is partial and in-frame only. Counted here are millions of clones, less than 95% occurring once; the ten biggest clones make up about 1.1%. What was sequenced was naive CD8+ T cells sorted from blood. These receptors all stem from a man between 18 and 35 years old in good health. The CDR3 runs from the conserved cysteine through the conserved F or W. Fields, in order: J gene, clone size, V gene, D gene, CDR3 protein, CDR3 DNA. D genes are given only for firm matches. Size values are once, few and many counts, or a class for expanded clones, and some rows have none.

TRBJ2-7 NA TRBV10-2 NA CASSVASYEQYF TGCGCCAGCAGTGTCGCCTCCTACGAGCAGTACTTC
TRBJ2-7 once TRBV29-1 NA CSVVEGYEQYF TGCAGCGTTGTGGAGGGATACGAGCAGTACTTC
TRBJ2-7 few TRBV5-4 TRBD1 CASSPGQGSSYEQYF TGTGCCAGCAGCCCCGGACAGGGGAGCTCCTACGAGCAGTACTTC
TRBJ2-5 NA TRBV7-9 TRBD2 CASSSDPGTSAETQYF TGTGCCAGCAGCTCTGACCCCGGGACTAGCGCCGAGACCCAGTACTTC
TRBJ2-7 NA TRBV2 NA CASSWDRRGDYEQYF TGTGCCAGCAGTTGGGACCGAAGGGGAGACTACGAGCAGTACTTC
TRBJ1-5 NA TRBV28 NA CASSSYTGFNQPQHF TGTGCCAGCAGTTCTTATACAGGATTCAATCAGCCCCAGCATTTT
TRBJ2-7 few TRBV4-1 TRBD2 CASSQLSGAGATYEQYF TGCGCCAGCAGCCAACTGTCCGGCGCGGGAGCAACCTACGAGCAGTACTTC
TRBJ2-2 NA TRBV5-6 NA CASSLAWGTGELFF TGTGCCAGCAGCTTGGCCTGGGGGACCGGGGAGCTGTTTTTT
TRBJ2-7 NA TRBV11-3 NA CASSFGWGYEQYF TGTGCCAGCAGCTTCGGTTGGGGTTACGAGCAGTACTTC
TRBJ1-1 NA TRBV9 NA CASSVDLYGGSTEAFF TGTGCCAGCAGCGTAGATCTATACGGGGGGTCCACTGAAGCTTTCTTT
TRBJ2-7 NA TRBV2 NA CASNSNDLEQYF TGTGCCAGCAATTCCAACGATCTTGAGCAGTACTTC
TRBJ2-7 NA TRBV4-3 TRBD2 CASSQDVLAGGGYEQYF TGCGCCAGCAGCCAAGATGTGCTAGCGGGAGGGGGATACGAGCAGTACTTC
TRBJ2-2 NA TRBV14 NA CASSQDRGPGELFF TGTGCCAGCAGCCAAGATCGGGGACCCGGGGAGCTGTTTTTT
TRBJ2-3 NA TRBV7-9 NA CASSSFQVVRTDTQYF TGTGCCAGCAGCTCCTTCCAGGTCGTACGCACAGATACGCAGTATTTT
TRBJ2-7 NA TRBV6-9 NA CASPQLYRAQYF TGTGCCAGCCCTCAGCTGTACCGTGCGCAGTACTTC
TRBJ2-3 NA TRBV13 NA CASSSDSTDTQYF TGTGCCAGCAGTTCCGACAGCACAGATACGCAGTATTTT
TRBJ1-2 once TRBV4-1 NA CASSQITGTYGYTF TGCGCCAGCAGCCAAATCACAGGAACCTATGGCTACACCTTC
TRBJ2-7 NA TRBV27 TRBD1 CASSGSGGGSYEQYF TGTGCCAGCAGTGGCTCAGGGGGCGGCTCCTACGAGCAGTACTTC
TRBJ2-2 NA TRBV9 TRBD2 CASSAQPTSGGADGELFF TGTGCCAGCAGCGCCCAGCCCACTAGCGGGGGGGCAGACGGGGAGCTGTTTTTT
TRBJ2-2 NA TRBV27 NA CASSLRGMGTGELFF TGTGCCAGCAGTTTAAGGGGCATGGGGACCGGGGAGCTGTTTTTT
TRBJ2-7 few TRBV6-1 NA CATPGPRDSYEQYF TGTGCCACCCCCGGTCCCCGAGACTCCTACGAGCAGTACTTC
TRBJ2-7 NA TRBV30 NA CALTGRVSYEQYF TGTGCCTTGACGGGCAGGGTCTCCTACGAGCAGTACTTC
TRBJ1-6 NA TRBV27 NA CASSPPPREGSGSPLHF TGTGCCAGCAGTCCACCCCCCAGGGAAGGGAGTGGTTCACCCCTCCACTTT
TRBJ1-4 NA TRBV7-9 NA CASSLAGIDEKLFF TGTGCCAGCAGCTTGGCCGGGATTGATGAAAAACTGTTTTTT
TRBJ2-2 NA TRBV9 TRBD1 CATQGGGDRENTGELFF TGTGCCACCCAAGGCGGAGGAGACAGGGAGAACACCGGGGAGCTGTTTTTT
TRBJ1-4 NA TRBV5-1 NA CASSLYRTTNEKLFF TGCGCCAGCAGCTTGTACAGGACAACTAATGAAAAACTGTTTTTT
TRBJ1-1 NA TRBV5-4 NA CASSPPSQGHREAFF TGTGCCAGCAGCCCCCCAAGCCAGGGTCATCGGGAAGCTTTCTTT
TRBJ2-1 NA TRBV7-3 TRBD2 CASSLGLAGSPYNEQFF TGTGCCAGCAGCTTAGGACTAGCGGGGTCCCCCTACAATGAGCAGTTCTTC
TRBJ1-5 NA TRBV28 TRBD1 CASSSANVGQGNQPQHF TGTGCCAGCAGTTCAGCGAACGTCGGACAGGGCAATCAGCCCCAGCATTTT
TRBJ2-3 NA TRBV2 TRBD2 CASPGLAGPDTQYF TGTGCCAGCCCGGGACTAGCGGGACCAGATACGCAGTATTTT
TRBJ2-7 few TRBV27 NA CASSLAGSHEQYF TGTGCCAGCAGTTTGGCGGGGAGCCACGAGCAGTACTTC
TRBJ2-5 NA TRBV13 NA CASSHNRDQETQYF TGTGCCAGCAGCCATAACAGGGATCAAGAGACCCAGTACTTC
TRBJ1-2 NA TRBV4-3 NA CASSQDLWEGQNYGYTF TGCGCCAGCAGCCAAGATCTTTGGGAAGGACAGAACTATGGCTACACCTTC
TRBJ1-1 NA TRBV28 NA CASSFYTGSTEAFF TGTGCCAGCAGTTTCTACACAGGGTCCACTGAAGCTTTCTTT
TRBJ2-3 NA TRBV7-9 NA CASSLGTASTDTQYF TGTGCCAGCAGCTTAGGCACAGCTAGCACAGATACGCAGTATTTT
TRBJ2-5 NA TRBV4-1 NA CASSQDGEGPLQETQYF TGCGCCAGCAGCCAAGATGGGGAAGGACCTCTCCAAGAGACCCAGTACTTC
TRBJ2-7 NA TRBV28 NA CASNDSETYEQYF TGTGCCAGCAACGACTCGGAAACCTACGAGCAGTACTTC
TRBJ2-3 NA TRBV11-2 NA CASRHASVKGTDTQYF TGTGCCAGCAGACACGCTAGCGTTAAAGGCACAGATACGCAGTATTTT
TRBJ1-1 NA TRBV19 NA CASSLKDWGEAFF TGTGCCAGTAGTTTAAAGGACTGGGGTGAAGCTTTCTTT
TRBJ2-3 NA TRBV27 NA CASSARQTRSTDTQYF TGTGCCAGCAGTGCCCGACAGACTCGGAGCACAGATACGCAGTATTTT
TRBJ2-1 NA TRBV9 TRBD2 CASSELAGLYNEQFF TGTGCCAGCAGCGAACTAGCGGGATTGTACAATGAGCAGTTCTTC
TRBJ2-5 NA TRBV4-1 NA CASSQGTEGRETQYF TGCGCCAGCAGCCAAGGAACCGAAGGGAGGGAGACCCAGTACTTC
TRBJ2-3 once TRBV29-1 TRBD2 CSSGGAPDTQYF TGCAGCTCGGGGGGGGCCCCAGATACGCAGTATTTT
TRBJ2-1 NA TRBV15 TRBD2 CATSRDPSGGSYNEQFF TGTGCCACCAGCAGAGATCCTAGCGGGGGCTCCTACAATGAGCAGTTCTTC
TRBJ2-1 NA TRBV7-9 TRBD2 CASSPGTSGRETNEQFF TGTGCCAGCAGCCCTGGGACTAGCGGGAGGGAGACCAATGAGCAGTTCTTC
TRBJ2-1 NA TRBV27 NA CASSLGPGSSYNEQFF TGTGCCAGCAGTTTAGGCCCAGGGAGCTCCTACAATGAGCAGTTCTTC
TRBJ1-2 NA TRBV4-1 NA CASSQGQANYGYTF TGCGCCAGCAGCCAAGGGCAGGCTAACTATGGCTACACCTTC
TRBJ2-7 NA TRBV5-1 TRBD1 CASSTSGTGGGEQYF TGCGCCAGCAGCACGTCCGGGACAGGGGGAGGCGAGCAGTACTTC
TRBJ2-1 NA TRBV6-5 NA CASSYSDTYNEQFF TGTGCCAGCAGTTACTCAGACACCTACAATGAGCAGTTCTTC
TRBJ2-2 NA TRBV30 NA CAWTLGTTGELFF TGTGCCTGGACCCTCGGGACCACCGGGGAGCTGTTTTTT
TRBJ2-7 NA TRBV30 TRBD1 CAADRTYEQYF TGTGCCGCGGACAGGACCTACGAGCAGTACTTC